This T cell receptor beta chain was captured by sequencing in a study of cytomegalovirus exposure and HLA in healthy donors. Primers for the PCR totalled 60 Vbeta and 13 Jbeta. Profiled with immunoSEQ multiplex PCR; TCRdb holds only in-frame clones, not every one. This sample's table reports just over 150,000 clones. This CDR3 region has 13 residues. V gave up 4 bases and J gave up 3 bases, with 9 bases separating them. The germline gives CDR1 MNHEY, CDR2 SVGAGI. This chain links TRBV6-5 with TRBJ1-2, with D unresolved. The source is a woman aged 55-75 years in good health and CMV-seronegative. Sequencing input: PBMCs. CDR3: CASSWAGYYGYTF. The CDR3 bases are TGTGCCAGCAGTTGGGCGGGTTACTATGGCTACACCTTC.